This TCR beta chain appears in the sequencing data of a study of glioma-infiltrating T cells after dendritic cell vaccination. Overall study: Dendritic cell vaccination trial patients had either newly diagnosed or recurrent glioblastoma.

All glioblastoma patients lacked an isocitrate dehydrogenase mutation. General study findings and limits: Higher pretreatment TIL content predicted longer progression-free time and survival.

Input was around 1.9 ug genomic DNA, or all available if less. Data came from immunoSEQ multiplex PCR; TCRdb stores just in-frame clones and leaves some out. Of about 95,000 clones listed, about 85% are singletons. A single count supports this clone. Antigen: not known. CDR1 MDHEN and CDR2 SYDVKM come from the germline V gene. The CDR3 is made up of 12 amino acids. The ends lost 4 bases at V and 7 bases at J; junction bases unmatched: 2. The rearrangement links TRBV28 to TRBJ1-2, with 8 bases matching TRBD1. The sequence was obtained from a human donor with glioblastoma. The sample was blood, taken before dendritic cell vaccination. The CDR3 DNA follows: TGTGCCAGCAGTTCGGACAGGGCTGGCTACACCTTC. Translated: CASSSDRAGYTF.